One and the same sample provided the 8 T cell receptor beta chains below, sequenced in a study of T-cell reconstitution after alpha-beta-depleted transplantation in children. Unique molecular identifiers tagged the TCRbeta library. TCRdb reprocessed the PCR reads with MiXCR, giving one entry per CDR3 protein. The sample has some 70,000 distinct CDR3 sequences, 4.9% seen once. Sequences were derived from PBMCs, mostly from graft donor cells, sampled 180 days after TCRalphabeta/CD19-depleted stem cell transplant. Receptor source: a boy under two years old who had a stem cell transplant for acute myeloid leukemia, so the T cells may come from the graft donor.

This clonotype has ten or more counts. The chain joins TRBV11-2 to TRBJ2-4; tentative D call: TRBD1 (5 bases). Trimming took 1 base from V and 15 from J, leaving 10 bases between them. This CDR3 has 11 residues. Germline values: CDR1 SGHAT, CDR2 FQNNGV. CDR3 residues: CASSLGGRTYF. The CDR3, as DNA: TGTGCCAGCAGCTTAGGGGGCCGGACGTACTTC.

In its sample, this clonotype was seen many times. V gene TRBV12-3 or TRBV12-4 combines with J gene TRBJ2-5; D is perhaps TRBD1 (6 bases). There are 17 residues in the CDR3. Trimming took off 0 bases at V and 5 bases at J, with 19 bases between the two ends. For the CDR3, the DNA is TGTGCCAGCAGTTTAGCGCTAATTGGCCAGGGGATCGAGACCCAGTACTTC. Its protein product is CASSLALIGQGIETQYF.

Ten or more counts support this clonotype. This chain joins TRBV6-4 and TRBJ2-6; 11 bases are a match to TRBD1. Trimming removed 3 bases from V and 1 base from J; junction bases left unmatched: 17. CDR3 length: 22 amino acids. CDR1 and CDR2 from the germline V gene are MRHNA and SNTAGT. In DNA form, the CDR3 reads TGTGCCAGCAGTGATACCCGGACAGGGGGCACTCCTCGTCCGTCTGGGGCCAACGTCCTGACTTTC. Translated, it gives CASSDTRTGGTPRPSGANVLTF.

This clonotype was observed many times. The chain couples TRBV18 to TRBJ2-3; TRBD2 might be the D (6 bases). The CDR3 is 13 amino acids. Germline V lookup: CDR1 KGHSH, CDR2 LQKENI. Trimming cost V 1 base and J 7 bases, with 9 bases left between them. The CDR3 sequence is CASSPQGGNTQYF. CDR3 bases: TGTGCCAGCTCACCACAAGGAGGGAATACGCAGTATTTT.

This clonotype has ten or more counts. The CDR3 DNA sequence: TGTGCCAGCAGCCGCCGGGAGGTGGGAGGAAACACCATATATTTT. As protein: CASSRREVGGNTIYF. V gene TRBV7-6 combines with J gene TRBJ1-3, with D unresolved. The CDR3 length is 15 residues. Germline V gene sequence: CDR1 SGHVS, CDR2 FNYEAQ. Trimming shortened V by 5 bases and J by 4 bases, and 15 bases separated the two germline ends.

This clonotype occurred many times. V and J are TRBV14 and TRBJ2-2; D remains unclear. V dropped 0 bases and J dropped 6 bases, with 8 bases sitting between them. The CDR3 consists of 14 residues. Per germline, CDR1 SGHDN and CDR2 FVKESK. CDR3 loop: CASSQERQSGELFF. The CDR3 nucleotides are TGTGCCAGCAGCCAAGAGAGGCAGTCCGGGGAGCTGTTTTTT.

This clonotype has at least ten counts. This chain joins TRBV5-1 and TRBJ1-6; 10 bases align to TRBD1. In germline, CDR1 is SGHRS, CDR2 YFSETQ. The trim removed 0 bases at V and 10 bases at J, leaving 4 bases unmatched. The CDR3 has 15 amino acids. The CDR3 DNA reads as TGCGCCAGCAGCTTGGGGGACAGGGGTGGGTCACCCCTCCACTTT. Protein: CASSLGDRGGSPLHF.

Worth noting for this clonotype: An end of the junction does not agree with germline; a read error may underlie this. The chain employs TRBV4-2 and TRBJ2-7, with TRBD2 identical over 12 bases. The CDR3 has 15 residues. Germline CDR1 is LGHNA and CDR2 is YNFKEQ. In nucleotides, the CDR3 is TGTGCCATCAGCCCGGGGCTAGCGGGGGGGTACGAGCAGTACTTC. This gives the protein CAISPGLAGGYEQYF.